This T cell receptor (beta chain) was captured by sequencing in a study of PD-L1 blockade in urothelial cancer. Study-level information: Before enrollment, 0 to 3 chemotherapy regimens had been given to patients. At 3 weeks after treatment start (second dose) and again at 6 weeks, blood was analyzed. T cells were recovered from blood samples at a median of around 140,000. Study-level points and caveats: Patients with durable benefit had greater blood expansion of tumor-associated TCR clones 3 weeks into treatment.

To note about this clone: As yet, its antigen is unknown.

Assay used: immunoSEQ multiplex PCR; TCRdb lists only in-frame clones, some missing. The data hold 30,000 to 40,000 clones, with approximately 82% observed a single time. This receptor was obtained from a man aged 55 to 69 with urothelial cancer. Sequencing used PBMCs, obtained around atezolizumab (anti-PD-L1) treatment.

CDR3 sequence reads: CASSLEEGSGNTIYF. CDR3 coding DNA: TGCGCCAGCAGCTTGGAGGAGGGCTCTGGAAACACCATATATTTT. This chain uses TRBV5-1 with TRBJ1-3; D uncertain. The CDR3 extends over 15 amino acids. In germline, CDR1 is SGHRS, CDR2 YFSETQ. V was cut by 0 bases and J by 0 bases, with 7 bases left in between.